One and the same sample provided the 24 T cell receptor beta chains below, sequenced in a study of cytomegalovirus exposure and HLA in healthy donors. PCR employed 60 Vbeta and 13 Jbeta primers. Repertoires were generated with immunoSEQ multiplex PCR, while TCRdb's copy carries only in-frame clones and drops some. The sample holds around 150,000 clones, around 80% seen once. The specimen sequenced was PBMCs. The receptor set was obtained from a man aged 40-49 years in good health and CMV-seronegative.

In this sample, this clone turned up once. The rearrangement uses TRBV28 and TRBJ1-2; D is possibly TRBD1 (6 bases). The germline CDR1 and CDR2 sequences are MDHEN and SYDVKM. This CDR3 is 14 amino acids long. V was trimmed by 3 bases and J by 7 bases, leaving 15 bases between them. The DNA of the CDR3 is TGTGCCAGCAGTTTTCAGGGGCGACAGACTGGCTACACCTTC. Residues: CASSFQGRQTGYTF.

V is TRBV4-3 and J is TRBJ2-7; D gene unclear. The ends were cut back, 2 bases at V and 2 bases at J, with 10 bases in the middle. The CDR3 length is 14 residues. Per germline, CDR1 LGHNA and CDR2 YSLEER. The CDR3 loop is CASSQTSGPYEQYF. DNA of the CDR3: TGCGCCAGCAGCCAAACCTCAGGCCCCTACGAGCAGTACTTC.

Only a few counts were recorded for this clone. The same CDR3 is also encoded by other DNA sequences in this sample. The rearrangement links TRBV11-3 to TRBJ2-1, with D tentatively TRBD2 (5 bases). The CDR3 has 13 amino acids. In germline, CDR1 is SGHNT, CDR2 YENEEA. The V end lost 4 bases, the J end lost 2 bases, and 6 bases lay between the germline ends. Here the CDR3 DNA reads TGTGCCAGCAGCTCCGGGACCTACAATGAGCAGTTCTTC. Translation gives CASSSGTYNEQFF.

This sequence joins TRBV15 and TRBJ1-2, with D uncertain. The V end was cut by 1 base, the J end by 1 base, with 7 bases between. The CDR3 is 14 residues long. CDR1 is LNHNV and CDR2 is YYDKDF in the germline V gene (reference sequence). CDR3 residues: CATSRGHSNYGYTF. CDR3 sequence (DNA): TGTGCCACCAGCAGAGGTCACAGTAACTATGGCTACACCTTC. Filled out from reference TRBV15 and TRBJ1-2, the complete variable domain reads DAMVIQNPRYQVTQFGKPVTLSCSQTLNHNVMYWYQQKSSQAPKLLFHYYDKDFNNEADTPDNFQSRRPNTSFCFLDIRSPGLGDTAMYLCATSRGHSNYGYTFGSGTRLTVV.

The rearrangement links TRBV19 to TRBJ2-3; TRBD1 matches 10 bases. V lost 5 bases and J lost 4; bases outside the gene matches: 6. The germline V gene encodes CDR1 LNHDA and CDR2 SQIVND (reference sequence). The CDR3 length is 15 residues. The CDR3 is CASSQPGQGSDTQYF. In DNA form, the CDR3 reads TGTGCCAGTAGTCAACCGGGACAGGGGTCAGATACGCAGTATTTT.

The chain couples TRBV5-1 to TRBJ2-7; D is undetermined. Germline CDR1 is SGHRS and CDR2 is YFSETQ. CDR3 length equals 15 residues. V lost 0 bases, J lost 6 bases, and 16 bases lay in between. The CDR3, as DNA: TGCGCCAGCAGCTTGGACGGAAGGCCGTCGGGCGAGCAGTACTTC. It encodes CASSLDGRPSGEQYF.

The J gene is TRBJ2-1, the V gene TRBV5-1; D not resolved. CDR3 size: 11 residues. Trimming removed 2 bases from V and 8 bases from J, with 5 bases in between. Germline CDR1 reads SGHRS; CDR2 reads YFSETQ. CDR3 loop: CASSFNYEQFF. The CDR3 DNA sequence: TGCGCCAGCAGCTTCAACTATGAGCAGTTCTTC.

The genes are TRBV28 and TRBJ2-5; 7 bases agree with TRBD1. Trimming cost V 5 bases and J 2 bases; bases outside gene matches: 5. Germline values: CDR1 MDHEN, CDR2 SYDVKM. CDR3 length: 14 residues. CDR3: CASSLRQGQETQYF. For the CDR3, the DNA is TGTGCCAGCAGTCTTCGACAGGGACAAGAGACCCAGTACTTC.

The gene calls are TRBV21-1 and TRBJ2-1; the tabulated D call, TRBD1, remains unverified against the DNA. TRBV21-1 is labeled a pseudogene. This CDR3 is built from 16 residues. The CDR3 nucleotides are TGTGCCAGCAGCAAAGTAGGAGACAGCTCCTACAATGAGCAGTTCTTC. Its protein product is CASSKVGDSSYNEQFF.

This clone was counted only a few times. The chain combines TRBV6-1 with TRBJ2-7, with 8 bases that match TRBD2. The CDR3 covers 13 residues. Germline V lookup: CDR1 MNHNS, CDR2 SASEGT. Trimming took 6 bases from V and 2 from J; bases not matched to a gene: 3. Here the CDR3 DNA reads TGTGCCAGCAGACTAGCGGCTGCCTACGAGCAGTACTTC. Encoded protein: CASRLAAAYEQYF.

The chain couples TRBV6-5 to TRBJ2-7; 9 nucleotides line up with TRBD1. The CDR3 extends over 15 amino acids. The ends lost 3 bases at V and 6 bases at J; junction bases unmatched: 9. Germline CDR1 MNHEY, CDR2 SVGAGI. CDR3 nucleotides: TGTGCCAGCAGTTATTCCGGGACAGGGTTGTCCGAGCAGTACTTC. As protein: CASSYSGTGLSEQYF.

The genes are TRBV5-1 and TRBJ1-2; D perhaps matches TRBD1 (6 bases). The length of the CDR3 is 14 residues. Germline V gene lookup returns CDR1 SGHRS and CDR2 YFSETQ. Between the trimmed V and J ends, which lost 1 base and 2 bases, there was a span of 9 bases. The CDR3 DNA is TGCGCCAGCAGCTTGAGGGACAAAAACTATGGCTACACCTTC. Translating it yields CASSLRDKNYGYTF.

The CDR3 DNA is TGTGCCAGCTCACCTTCCGCGAACTACCAAGAGACCCAGTACTTC. Residues: CASSPSANYQETQYF. The chain joins TRBV18 to TRBJ2-5; D remains ambiguous. This CDR3 is built from 15 residues. V lost 3 bases and J lost 0, with 11 bases in between. CDR1 KGHSH and CDR2 LQKENI come from the germline V gene.

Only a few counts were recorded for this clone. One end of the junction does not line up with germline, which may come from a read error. The CDR3 protein is CASSPREDRGRNSQYF. The CDR3 DNA follows: TGTGCCAGCAGCCCAAGGGAGGACAGGGGGAGAAACAGTCAGTACTTC. The J gene is TRBJ2-4, the V gene TRBV7-9; 10 nucleotides agree with TRBD1. CDR1 is SEHNR and CDR2 is FQNEAQ in the germline V gene (reference sequence). The CDR3 has 16 amino acids.

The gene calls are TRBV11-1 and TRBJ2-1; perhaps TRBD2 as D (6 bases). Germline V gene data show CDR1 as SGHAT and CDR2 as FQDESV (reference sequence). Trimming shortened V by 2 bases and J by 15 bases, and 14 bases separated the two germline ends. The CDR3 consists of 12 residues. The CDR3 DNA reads TGTGCCAGCAGCTTACCGGGGACGGGAGTGTTCTTC. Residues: CASSLPGTGVFF. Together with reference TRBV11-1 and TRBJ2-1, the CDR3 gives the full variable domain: EAEVAQSPRYKITEKSQAVAFWCDPISGHATLYWYRQILGQGPELLVQFQDESVVDDSQLPKDRFSAERLKGVDSTLKIQPAELGDSAMYLCASSLPGTGVFFGPGTRLTVL.

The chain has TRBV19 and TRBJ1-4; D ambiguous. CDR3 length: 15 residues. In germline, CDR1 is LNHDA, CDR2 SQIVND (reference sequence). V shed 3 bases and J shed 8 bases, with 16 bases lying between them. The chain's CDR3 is CASSIGRSGREKLFF. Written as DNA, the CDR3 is TGTGCCAGTAGTATTGGGCGCAGTGGGAGGGAAAAACTGTTTTTT.

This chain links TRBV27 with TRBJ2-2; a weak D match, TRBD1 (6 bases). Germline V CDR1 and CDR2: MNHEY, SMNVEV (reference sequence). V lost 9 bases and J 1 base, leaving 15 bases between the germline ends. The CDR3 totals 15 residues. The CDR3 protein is CASRTRGGNTGELFF. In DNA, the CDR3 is TGTGCCAGTAGAACAAGAGGGGGGAACACCGGGGAGCTGTTTTTT.

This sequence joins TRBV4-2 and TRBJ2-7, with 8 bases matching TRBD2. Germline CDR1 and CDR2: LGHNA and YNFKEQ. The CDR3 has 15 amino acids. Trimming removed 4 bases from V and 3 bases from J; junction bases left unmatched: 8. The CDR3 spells CASSPQGREGYEQYF. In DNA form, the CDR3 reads TGTGCCAGCAGCCCACAAGGACGGGAGGGCTACGAGCAGTACTTC.

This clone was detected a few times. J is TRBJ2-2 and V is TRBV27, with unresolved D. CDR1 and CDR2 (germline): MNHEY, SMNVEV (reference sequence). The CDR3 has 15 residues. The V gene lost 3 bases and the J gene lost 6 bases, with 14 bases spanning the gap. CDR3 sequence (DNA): TGTGCCAGCAGTTTCCCGAGTAATGGTGCCGGGGAGCTGTTTTTT. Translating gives CASSFPSNGAGELFF.

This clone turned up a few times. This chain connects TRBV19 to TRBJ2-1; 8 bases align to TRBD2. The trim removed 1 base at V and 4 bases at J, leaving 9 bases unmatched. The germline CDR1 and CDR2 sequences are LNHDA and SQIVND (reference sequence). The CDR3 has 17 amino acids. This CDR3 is CASSIGGTRDFYNEQFF. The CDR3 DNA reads TGTGCCAGTAGTATAGGAGGGACTAGGGATTTTTACAATGAGCAGTTCTTC.

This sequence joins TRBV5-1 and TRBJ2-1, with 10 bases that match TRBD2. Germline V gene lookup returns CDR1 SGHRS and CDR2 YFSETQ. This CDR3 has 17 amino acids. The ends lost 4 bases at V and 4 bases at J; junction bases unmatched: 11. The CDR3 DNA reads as TGCGCCAGCAGCCTCTCGGGGCTAGCGGGAGCTTACAATGAGCAGTTCTTC. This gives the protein CASSLSGLAGAYNEQFF.

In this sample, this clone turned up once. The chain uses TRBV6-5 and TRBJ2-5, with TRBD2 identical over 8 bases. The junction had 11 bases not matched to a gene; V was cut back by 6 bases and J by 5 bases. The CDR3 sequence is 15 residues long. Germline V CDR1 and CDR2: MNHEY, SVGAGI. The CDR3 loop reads CASSQRRGGGETQYF. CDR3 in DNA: TGTGCCAGCAGCCAACGTCGGGGGGGCGGGGAGACCCAGTACTTC.

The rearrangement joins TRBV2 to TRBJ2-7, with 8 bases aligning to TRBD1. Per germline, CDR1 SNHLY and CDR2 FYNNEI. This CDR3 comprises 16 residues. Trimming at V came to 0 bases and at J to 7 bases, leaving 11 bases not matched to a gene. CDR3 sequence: CASSEALIGQGREQYF. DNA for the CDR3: TGTGCCAGCAGTGAAGCGCTTATCGGACAGGGTCGAGAGCAGTACTTC.

The CDR3 spells CASSEGGSGNYGYTF. DNA for the CDR3: TGTGCCAGCAGTGAAGGAGGATCAGGGAACTATGGCTACACCTTC. V usage is TRBV2 and J usage is TRBJ1-2; maybe TRBD1 (5 bases). The CDR3 extends over 15 amino acids. V was trimmed by 1 base and J by 2 bases, leaving 11 bases between them. Germline V gene data show CDR1 as SNHLY and CDR2 as FYNNEI.